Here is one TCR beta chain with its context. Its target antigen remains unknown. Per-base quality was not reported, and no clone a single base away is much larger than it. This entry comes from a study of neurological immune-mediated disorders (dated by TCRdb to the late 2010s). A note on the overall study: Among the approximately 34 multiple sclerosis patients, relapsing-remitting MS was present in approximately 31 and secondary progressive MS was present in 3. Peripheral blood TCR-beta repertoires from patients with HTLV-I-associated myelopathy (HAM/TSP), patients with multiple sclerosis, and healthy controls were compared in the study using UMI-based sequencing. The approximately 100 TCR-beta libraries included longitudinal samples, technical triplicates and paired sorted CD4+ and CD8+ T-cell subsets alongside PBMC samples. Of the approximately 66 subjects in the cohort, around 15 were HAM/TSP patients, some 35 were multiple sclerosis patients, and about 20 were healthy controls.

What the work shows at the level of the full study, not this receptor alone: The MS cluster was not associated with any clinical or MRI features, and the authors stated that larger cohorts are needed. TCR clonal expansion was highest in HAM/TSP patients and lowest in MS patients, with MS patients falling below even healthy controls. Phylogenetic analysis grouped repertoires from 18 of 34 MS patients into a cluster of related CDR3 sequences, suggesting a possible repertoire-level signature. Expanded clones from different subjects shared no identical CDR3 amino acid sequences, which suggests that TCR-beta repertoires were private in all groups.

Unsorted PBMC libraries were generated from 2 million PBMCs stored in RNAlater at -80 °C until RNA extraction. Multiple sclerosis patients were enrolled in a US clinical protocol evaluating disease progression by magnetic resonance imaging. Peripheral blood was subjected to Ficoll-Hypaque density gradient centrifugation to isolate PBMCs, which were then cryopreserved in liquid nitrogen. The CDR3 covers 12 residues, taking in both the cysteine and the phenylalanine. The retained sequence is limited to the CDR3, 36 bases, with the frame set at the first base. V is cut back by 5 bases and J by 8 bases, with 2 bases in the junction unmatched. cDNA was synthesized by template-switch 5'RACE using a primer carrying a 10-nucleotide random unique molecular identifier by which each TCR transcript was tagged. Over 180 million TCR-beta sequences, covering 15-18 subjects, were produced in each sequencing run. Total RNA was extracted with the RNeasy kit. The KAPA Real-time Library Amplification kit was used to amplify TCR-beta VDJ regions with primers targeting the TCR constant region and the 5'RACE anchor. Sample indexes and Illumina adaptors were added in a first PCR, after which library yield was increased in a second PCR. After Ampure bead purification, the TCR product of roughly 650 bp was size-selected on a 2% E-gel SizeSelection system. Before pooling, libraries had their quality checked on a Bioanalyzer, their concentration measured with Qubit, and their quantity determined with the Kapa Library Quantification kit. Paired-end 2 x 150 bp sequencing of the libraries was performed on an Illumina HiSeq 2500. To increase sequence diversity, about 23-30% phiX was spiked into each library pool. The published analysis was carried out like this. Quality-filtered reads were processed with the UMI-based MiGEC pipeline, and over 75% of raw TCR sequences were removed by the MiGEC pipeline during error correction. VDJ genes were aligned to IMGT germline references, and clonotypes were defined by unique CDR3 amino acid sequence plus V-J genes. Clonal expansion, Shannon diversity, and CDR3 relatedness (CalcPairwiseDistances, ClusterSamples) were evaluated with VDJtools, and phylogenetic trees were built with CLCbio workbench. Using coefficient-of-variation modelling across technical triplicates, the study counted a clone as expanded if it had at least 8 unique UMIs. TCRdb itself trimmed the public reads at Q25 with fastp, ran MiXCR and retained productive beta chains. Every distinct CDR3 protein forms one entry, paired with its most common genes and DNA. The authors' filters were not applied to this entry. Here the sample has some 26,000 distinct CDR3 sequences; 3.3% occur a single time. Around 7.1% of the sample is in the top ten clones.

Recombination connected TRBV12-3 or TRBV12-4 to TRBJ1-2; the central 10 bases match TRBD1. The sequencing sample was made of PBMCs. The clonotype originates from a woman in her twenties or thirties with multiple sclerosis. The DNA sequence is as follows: TGTGCCAGCAGTCGGACAGGGGGAGGCTACACCTTC. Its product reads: CASSRTGGGYTF.